The 19 T cell receptor beta chains reported below all come from one sample, sequenced in a study of PD-1 blockade in mismatch repair-deficient tumors. Some clones are missing from TCRdb's copy, which holds only in-frame ones; the method was immunoSEQ multiplex PCR. Of around 23,000 clones listed, 65% to 85% were seen once; the top ten hold over 20%. The material was peripheral blood, obtained 12 weeks after starting pembrolizumab. The receptor set was obtained from an adult with mismatch repair-deficient cancer.

The CDR3 coding sequence is TGTGCCAGCAGTCCGACTAGCGTTCAAGATACGCAGTATTTT. Translating gives CASSPTSVQDTQYF. The rearrangement links TRBV6-6 to TRBJ2-3, with 8 bases aligning to TRBD2. J lost 5 bases, V lost 5 bases, and 6 bases had no gene match. This CDR3 has 14 residues. Germline V gives CDR1 MNHNY, CDR2 SVGAGI (reference sequence).

The chain joins TRBV11-2 to TRBJ2-4, with 10 nucleotides matching TRBD2. The V gene's germline CDR1 is SGHAT and CDR2 FQNNGV. There are 17 residues in the CDR3. V lost 4 bases and J lost 6; bases outside the gene matches: 12. CDR3 in DNA: TGTGCCAGCAGCTCCCTATCTAGCGGGAGTCGGAGAAACATTCAGTACTTC. Protein product: CASSSLSSGSRRNIQYF.

The V gene is TRBV19, the J gene TRBJ2-2, with a tentative D call TRBD1 (5 bases). Germline V gives CDR1 LNHDA, CDR2 SQIVND (reference sequence). V was shortened by 4 bases and J by 0 bases, with 12 bases between the two germline ends. This CDR3 comprises 16 residues. The CDR3 here is CASSSRETANTGELFF. CDR3 nucleotides: TGTGCCAGTAGTAGCAGGGAAACCGCGAACACCGGGGAGCTGTTTTTT. Based on the CDR3 plus reference TRBV19 and TRBJ2-2, the full variable domain is DGGITQSPKYLFRKEGQNVTLSCEQNLNHDAMYWYRQDPGQGLRLIYYSQIVNDFQKGDIAEGYSVSREKKESFPLTVTSAQKNPTAFYLCASSSRETANTGELFFGEGSRLTVL.

The chain uses TRBV5-1 and TRBJ1-5, with 7 bases lining up with TRBD1. CDR3 size: 14 residues. The trim removed 3 bases at V and 5 bases at J, leaving 5 bases unmatched. Germline V lookup: CDR1 SGHRS, CDR2 YFSETQ. The CDR3: CASSWGDRDQPQHF. CDR3 in DNA: TGCGCCAGCAGCTGGGGCGACAGGGATCAGCCCCAGCATTTT. The full variable domain, rest sourced from reference TRBV5-1 and TRBJ1-5, is KAGVTQTPRYLIKTRGQQVTLSCSPISGHRSVSWYQQTPGQGLQFLFEYFSETQRNKGNFPGRFSGRQFSNSRSEMNVSTLELGDSALYLCASSWGDRDQPQHFGDGTRLSIL.

This chain uses TRBV5-4 with TRBJ2-3, with TRBD2 identical over 15 bases. V was clipped by 4 bases and J by 0 bases; unmatched bases: 6. The germline gives CDR1 SGHNT, CDR2 YYREEE (reference sequence). The CDR3 has 18 amino acids. The CDR3 region is CASSLGTSGRPSTDTQYF. In DNA, the CDR3 is TGTGCCAGCAGCCTGGGGACTAGCGGGAGGCCCAGCACAGATACGCAGTATTTT.

The rearrangement uses TRBV2 and TRBJ2-5; the D is unclear. The CDR3 contains 13 residues. V lost 9 bases and J 0 bases, leaving 11 bases between the germline ends. Germline V gene sequence: CDR1 SNHLY, CDR2 FYNNEI. CDR3 protein: CASKESNQETQYF. DNA for the CDR3: TGTGCCAGTAAGGAGTCCAACCAAGAGACCCAGTACTTC.

This clone has a single count. CDR3 bases: TGTGCCAGCAGCTTAGGACCCAGCTCCTACAATGAGCAGTTCTTC. As protein: CASSLGPSSYNEQFF. This sequence joins TRBV7-3 and TRBJ2-1; D is unclear. This CDR3 is 15 amino acids long. In germline, CDR1 is SGHTA, CDR2 FQGTGA. The ends were cut back, 2 bases at V and 0 bases at J, with 8 bases in the middle.

This clone occurred a few times. Within the sample, other DNA sequences also encode this same CDR3. V gene TRBV14 combines with J gene TRBJ2-6; D not certain. This CDR3 comprises 14 residues. Deletions cut 4 bases from V and 3 bases from J, with 7 bases between. Germline-derived CDR1 and CDR2 are SGHDN and FVKESK. CDR3 amino acids: CASSLDYGANVLTF. The CDR3 DNA sequence: TGTGCCAGCAGCCTAGATTATGGGGCCAACGTCCTGACTTTC.

The gene calls are TRBV19 and TRBJ1-2, with D uncertain. The ends were cut back, 3 bases at V and 2 bases at J, with 10 bases in the middle. This CDR3 has 14 residues. The V gene's germline CDR1 is LNHDA and CDR2 SQIVND (reference sequence). The CDR3 here is CASSMAGSNYGYTF. Written as DNA, the CDR3 is TGTGCCAGTAGTATGGCGGGGTCAAACTATGGCTACACCTTC.

The rearrangement uses TRBV7-2 and TRBJ2-5; perhaps TRBD2 as D (5 bases). The CDR3 sequence is 15 residues long. V was shortened by 5 bases and J by 0 bases, with 13 bases between the two germline ends. Germline CDR1 reads SGHTA; CDR2 reads FQGNSA. The CDR3 DNA follows: TGTGCCAGCAGCCCTCTGCAGCGGTACCAAGAGACCCAGTACTTC. It translates to CASSPLQRYQETQYF. The full variable domain, with the rest looked up from reference TRBV7-2 and TRBJ2-5, is GAGVSQSPSNKVTEKGKDVELRCDPISGHTALYWYRQSLGQGLEFLIYFQGNSAPDKSGLPSDRFSAERTGGSVSTLTIQRTQQEDSAVYLCASSPLQRYQETQYFGPGTRLLVL.

This sequence joins TRBV27 and TRBJ2-3; tentatively, D is TRBD1 (8 bases). This CDR3 contains 16 residues. The V gene lost 1 base and the J gene lost 3 bases, with 14 bases spanning the gap. CDR1 and CDR2 from the germline V gene are MNHEY and SMNVEV (reference sequence). CDR3 DNA: TGTGCCAGCAGTTTATACGGACAGGGAGGGACAGATACGCAGTATTTT. Encoded protein: CASSLYGQGGTDTQYF.

V and J are TRBV5-4 and TRBJ2-2, with no clear D. Germline V gene sequence: CDR1 SGHNT, CDR2 YYREEE (reference sequence). Trimming took 3 bases from V and 4 from J, leaving 13 bases between them. This CDR3 contains 15 residues. The CDR3 protein is CASSSDQTLTGELFF. The CDR3 nucleotides read TGTGCCAGCAGCTCGGACCAGACCCTCACCGGGGAGCTGTTTTTT.

The chain employs TRBV13 and TRBJ2-7, with 12 bases fitting TRBD1. The V and J ends lost 5 bases and 3 bases, in that order; junction bases with no gene match: 5. Germline V CDR1 and CDR2: PRHDT, FYEKMQ (reference sequence). The CDR3 is made up of 15 amino acids. CDR3: CASSVGQGAFYEQYF. CDR3 coding DNA: TGTGCCAGCAGCGTGGGACAGGGGGCATTCTACGAGCAGTACTTC.

The V call is TRBV27, the J call TRBJ2-7; D gene unclear. The CDR3 loop spans 13 amino acids. Germline V gives CDR1 MNHEY, CDR2 SMNVEV (reference sequence). This CDR3 reads CASHASPPYEQYF. For the CDR3, the DNA is TGTGCGAGCCACGCGAGCCCCCCCTACGAGCAGTACTTC.

This chain uses TRBV6-5 with TRBJ1-2; the D is unclear. Trimming removed 3 bases from V and 8 bases from J, with 13 bases in between. This CDR3 comprises 13 residues. Germline assignment: CDR1 MNHEY and CDR2 SVGAGI. The CDR3: CASSYKIGGGYTF. DNA for the CDR3: TGTGCCAGCAGTTATAAGATCGGAGGGGGCTACACCTTC.

The chain combines TRBV2 with TRBJ2-3; 8 bases are a match to TRBD2. The CDR3 contains 14 residues. Germline V gene data show CDR1 as SNHLY and CDR2 as FYNNEI. Losses at the gene ends were 6 bases for V and 2 bases for J; bases not matched to a gene: 4. This CDR3 reads CASRGLGLTDTQYF. CDR3 in DNA: TGTGCCAGCAGGGGACTAGGGCTCACAGATACGCAGTATTTT.

The chain combines TRBV4-1 with TRBJ1-5, with D hard to call. Trimming shortened V by 1 base and J by 4 bases, and 8 bases separated the two germline ends. This CDR3 has 14 residues. In germline, CDR1 is MGHRA, CDR2 YSYEKL. This CDR3 reads CASSQGGVNQPQHF. In nucleotides, the CDR3 is TGCGCCAGCAGCCAAGGGGGAGTAAATCAGCCCCAGCATTTT.

This chain uses TRBV27 with TRBJ2-7; tentatively, D is TRBD1 (6 bases). The germline V and J ends were trimmed by 3 bases and 2 bases, with 14 bases remaining between them. CDR3 length: 15 amino acids. Germline-derived CDR1 and CDR2 are MNHEY and SMNVEV (reference sequence). The CDR3 protein is CASSFTGGMTYEQYF. DNA for the CDR3: TGTGCCAGCAGTTTTACTGGGGGCATGACCTACGAGCAGTACTTC.

The chain combines TRBV5-1 with TRBJ2-3; TRBD2 agrees at 9 bases. V lost 0 bases to trimming and J lost 5 bases; unmatched junction nucleotides: 10. The CDR3 has 17 residues. CDR1 and CDR2 from the germline V gene are SGHRS and YFSETQ. CDR3 sequence (DNA): TGCGCCAGCAGCTTGGATATCGCGGGAGGGCCGGGAGATACGCAGTATTTT. Translation: CASSLDIAGGPGDTQYF.